Each of the 20 T cell receptor beta chains below was sequenced from the same sample in a study of OX40 agonist ivuxolimab in advanced cancers. Produced via immunoSEQ multiplex PCR; TCRdb's table is partial and in-frame only. Of around 77,000 clones listed, roughly three quarters are singletons. This sample comprised CD4+ or CD8+ T cells sorted from blood, obtained in a trial of the OX40 agonist ivuxolimab. The receptor set was obtained from an adult with an advanced solid tumor such as melanoma, head and neck, liver or kidney cancer.

In this sample, this clone turned up a few times. The chain is built from TRBV6-4 and TRBJ2-3, with 9 bases lining up with TRBD2. The germline V gene has CDR1 MRHNA and CDR2 SNTAGT. The CDR3 runs to 14 residues. The CDR3 reads CASKPSGDADTQYF. The CDR3 DNA reads TGTGCAAGTAAGCCTAGCGGGGACGCAGATACGCAGTATTTT.

The chain couples TRBV6-5 to TRBJ2-1, with D uncertain. In germline, CDR1 is MNHEY, CDR2 SVGAGI. The germline V and J ends were trimmed by 7 bases and 0 bases, with 13 bases remaining between them. The length of the CDR3 is 15 residues. CDR3 nucleotide sequence: TGTGCCAGCACCCTTCGGGTAGGCTCCTACAATGAGCAGTTCTTC. Amino acids: CASTLRVGSYNEQFF.

The J gene is TRBJ2-7, the V gene TRBV5-1; a possible D gene is TRBD2 (5 bases). The CDR3 sequence is 14 residues long. Germline CDR1 reads SGHRS; CDR2 reads YFSETQ. Trimming shortened V by 5 bases and J by 0 bases, and 12 bases separated the two germline ends. CDR3 bases: TGCGCCAGCAGTTCTACGGGGAACTCCTACGAGCAGTACTTC. It translates to CASSSTGNSYEQYF.

V usage is TRBV9 and J usage is TRBJ1-2, with 9 nucleotides matching TRBD1. The CDR3 runs 15 residues. Germline V gives CDR1 SGDLS, CDR2 YYNGEE. Trimming at V came to 3 bases and at J to 2 bases, leaving 5 bases not matched to a gene. The chain's CDR3 is CASSDDGQGNYGYTF. The CDR3 nucleotides read TGTGCCAGCAGCGACGACGGACAGGGGAACTATGGCTACACCTTC. Based on the CDR3 plus reference TRBV9 and TRBJ1-2, the full variable domain is DSGVTQTPKHLITATGQRVTLRCSPRSGDLSVYWYQQSLDQGLQFLIQYYNGEERAKGNILERFSAQQFPDLHSELNLSSLELGDSALYFCASSDDGQGNYGYTFGSGTRLTVV.

The chain links TRBV7-2 to TRBJ2-3; D is ambiguous. CDR1 SGHTA and CDR2 FQGNSA come from the germline V gene. V was clipped by 1 base and J by 7 bases, with 15 bases between them. The CDR3 contains 15 residues. The chain's CDR3 is CASSLEPHPQNTQYF. In DNA form, the CDR3 reads TGTGCCAGCAGCTTAGAACCCCACCCACAGAATACGCAGTATTTT.

Only a few counts were recorded for this clone. This sequence joins TRBV19 and TRBJ1-1; D is uncertain. Trimming stripped 6 bases from V and 2 bases from J, with 13 bases between. The CDR3 consists of 14 residues. Looked up from germline, CDR1 is LNHDA and CDR2 is SQIVND (reference sequence). Written as DNA, the CDR3 is TGTGCCAGTAGCCTACCCTACTTAAACACTGAAGCTTTCTTT. Translated: CASSLPYLNTEAFF. Together with reference TRBV19 and TRBJ1-1, the CDR3 gives the full variable domain: DGGITQSPKYLFRKEGQNVTLSCEQNLNHDAMYWYRQDPGQGLRLIYYSQIVNDFQKGDIAEGYSVSREKKESFPLTVTSAQKNPTAFYLCASSLPYLNTEAFFGQGTRLTVV.

J is TRBJ2-1 and V is TRBV28, with TRBD1 identical over 8 bases. The CDR3 totals 14 residues. CDR1 MDHEN and CDR2 SYDVKM come from the germline V gene. Trimming cost V 5 bases and J 7 bases; bases outside gene matches: 7. Here the CDR3 DNA reads TGTGCCAGCAGTCCGCCGGACAGGGATAATGAGCAGTTCTTC. Translating it yields CASSPPDRDNEQFF.

The J gene is TRBJ1-4, the V gene TRBV4-3; no firm D call. V was trimmed by 3 bases and J by 10 bases, leaving 9 bases between them. The CDR3 sequence is 12 residues long. Germline V lookup: CDR1 LGHNA, CDR2 YSLEER. CDR3 in amino acids: CASSHDNSKLFF. DNA of the CDR3: TGCGCCAGCAGCCACGACAATTCAAAACTGTTTTTT.

The rearrangement joins TRBV7-9 to TRBJ2-7; no reliable D call. V lost 2 bases, J lost 1 base, and 9 bases lay in between. Germline CDR1 is SEHNR and CDR2 is FQNEAQ (reference sequence). The CDR3 has 14 amino acids. The CDR3 sequence: CASSLYPESYEQYF. CDR3 nucleotides: TGTGCCAGCAGCTTATATCCGGAATCCTACGAGCAGTACTTC.

This clone has a handful of counts. The chain carries TRBV6-6 and TRBJ1-6; D is perhaps TRBD1 (5 bases). CDR3 length: 15 residues. Germline V gives CDR1 MNHNY, CDR2 SVGAGI (reference sequence). Trimming removed 0 bases from V and 8 bases from J, with 11 bases in between. CDR3 amino acids: CASSYSGGGDSPLHF. For the CDR3, the DNA is TGTGCCAGCAGTTACTCCGGGGGTGGGGATTCACCCCTCCACTTT.

The chain carries TRBV10-1 and TRBJ2-1, with D uncertain. The length of the CDR3 is 13 residues. Germline V gene data show CDR1 as WNHNN and CDR2 as SYGVQD (reference sequence). Trimming cost V 3 bases and J 3 bases, with 6 bases left between them. The CDR3 sequence is CASSESSYNEQFF. CDR3 DNA: TGCGCCAGCAGTGAATCCAGCTACAATGAGCAGTTCTTC.

V and J are TRBV5-6 and TRBJ2-2, with 7 bases matching TRBD2. The CDR3 has 15 residues. Looked up from germline, CDR1 is SGHDT and CDR2 is YYEEEE. V shed 5 bases and J 4 bases; nucleotides not matched to a gene: 8. The CDR3 loop reads CASRAPGRGTGELFF. Written as DNA, the CDR3 is TGTGCCAGCAGGGCCCCGGGGAGGGGCACCGGGGAGCTGTTTTTT.

The chain joins TRBV7-8 to TRBJ2-3, with TRBD2 identical over 7 bases. The CDR3 has 16 residues. The V segment lost 6 bases and the J segment 8 bases; nucleotides outside the gene matches: 17. In germline, CDR1 is SGHVS, CDR2 FQNEAQ. This chain's CDR3 is CASSYNGLVSQSTQYF. The DNA for the CDR3 is TGTGCCAGCAGTTACAACGGACTAGTCAGCCAATCTACGCAGTATTTT.

This rearrangement joins TRBV11-2 to TRBJ2-3; no definite D call. Germline CDR1 and CDR2: SGHAT and FQNNGV. This CDR3 spans 14 amino acids. V lost 1 base, J lost 1 base, and 6 bases lay in between. The chain's CDR3 is CASSLGLRTDTQYF. For the CDR3, the DNA is TGTGCCAGCAGCTTAGGTCTGCGCACAGATACGCAGTATTTT.

This rearrangement joins TRBV5-4 to TRBJ1-1; possible D gene TRBD1, 5 bases. The CDR3 length is 15 residues. Germline assignment: CDR1 SGHNT and CDR2 YYREEE (reference sequence). V was shortened by 0 bases and J by 0 bases, with 9 bases between the two germline ends. This CDR3 is CASSLEEGMNTEAFF. In DNA, the CDR3 is TGTGCCAGCAGCTTGGAGGAGGGGATGAACACTGAAGCTTTCTTT.

This rearrangement joins TRBV28 to TRBJ2-5, with D possibly matching TRBD2 (6 bases). CDR1 is MDHEN, CDR2 SYDVKM, per germline. Between the trimmed V and J ends, which lost 3 bases and 0 bases, there was a span of 17 bases. The CDR3 is 17 amino acids. CDR3 bases: TGTGCCAGCAGTTTTTGGGCTAGCGTTGGGGACCAAGAGACCCAGTACTTC. It encodes CASSFWASVGDQETQYF.

This sequence joins TRBV5-1 and TRBJ1-5, with 8 bases identical to TRBD1. This CDR3 contains 15 residues. V shed 4 bases, J shed 2 bases, and the junction held 5 bases outside the gene matches. In germline, CDR1 is SGHRS, CDR2 YFSETQ. The CDR3 here is CASSPSTGGNQPQHF. In nucleotides, the CDR3 is TGCGCCAGCAGCCCTTCGACAGGGGGCAATCAGCCCCAGCATTTT.

Only one count was recorded for this clone. V and J are TRBV16 and TRBJ2-4, with D possibly being TRBD2 (5 bases). This CDR3 has 17 amino acids. Germline CDR1 and CDR2: KGHSY and FQNENV. Trimming shortened V by 0 bases and J by 9 bases, and 21 bases separated the two germline ends. Written as DNA, the CDR3 is TGTGCCAGCAGCCAATCTATCTTTGCCGGGAAGGTGGGCATTCAGTACTTC. This translates into CASSQSIFAGKVGIQYF.

This clone was counted a single time. This chain links TRBV7-2 with TRBJ2-1, with D hard to call. Germline CDR1 and CDR2: SGHTA and FQGNSA. The V end was cut by 1 base, the J end by 3 bases, with 7 bases between. The CDR3 extends over 14 amino acids. The CDR3 loop reads CASSLGLNYNEQFF. CDR3 DNA: TGTGCCAGCAGCTTAGGACTCAACTACAATGAGCAGTTCTTC.

The chain combines TRBV19 with TRBJ2-2, with 10 bases matching TRBD2. Trimming cost V 7 bases and J 0 bases; bases outside gene matches: 8. This CDR3 is built from 17 residues. The germline gives CDR1 LNHDA, CDR2 SQIVND (reference sequence). CDR3 sequence: CASTPAGGGANTGELFF. The CDR3 DNA reads as TGTGCCAGTACCCCAGCGGGAGGGGGCGCGAACACCGGGGAGCTGTTTTTT.